Shown below are 9 T cell receptor beta chains from a single sample sequenced in a study of blood T cell repertoires in COVID-19. Profiling relied on immunoSEQ multiplex PCR, and the TCRdb table lists in-frame clones only, not all of them. The repertoire holds roughly 300,000 clones, more than 70% seen once, with 7.8% in the top ten. Sequencing was performed on peripheral blood. These receptors all come from a woman aged 50 to 60 who had recovered from COVID-19.

V and J are TRBV25-1 and TRBJ2-7; TRBD2 is a possible D gene (5 bases). The CDR3 spans 14 residues. V lost 8 bases, J lost 2 bases, and 16 bases lay in between. The germline CDR1 and CDR2 sequences are MGHDK and SYGVNS. CDR3 coding DNA: TGTGCCAGCGGGAAGCGGACGGTCCCCTACGAGCAGTACTTC. This translates into CASGKRTVPYEQYF.

In nucleotides, the CDR3 is TGTGCCAGCAGTCAGGGGTACTCTGGAAACACCATATATTTT. It is translated as CASSQGYSGNTIYF. The chain carries TRBV6-6 and TRBJ1-3; tentative D call: TRBD1 (6 bases). Germline CDR1 and CDR2: MNHNY and SVGAGI (reference sequence). V was trimmed by 5 bases and J by 0 bases, leaving 8 bases between them. This CDR3 comprises 14 residues.

This chain uses TRBV6-2 or TRBV6-3 with TRBJ2-7, with D unresolved. The V gene lost 4 bases and the J gene lost 2 bases, with 12 bases spanning the gap. The CDR3 sequence is 14 residues long. Germline values: CDR1 MNHEY, CDR2 SVGEGT. The CDR3 sequence is CASSLERFAYEQYF. Here the CDR3 DNA reads TGTGCCAGCAGTTTGGAGCGTTTCGCCTACGAGCAGTACTTC.

The rearrangement links TRBV6-5 to TRBJ2-2; D call uncertain. CDR1 is MNHEY, CDR2 SVGAGI, per germline. V was clipped by 5 bases and J by 8 bases, with 15 bases between them. CDR3 length: 14 amino acids. The CDR3 nucleotides are TGTGCCAGCAGTCCCCCCAGGCCTGGTGGGGAGCTGTTTTTT. This sequence encodes CASSPPRPGGELFF.

The gene calls are TRBV5-6 and TRBJ2-2, with D possibly matching TRBD1 (5 bases). Germline V gene lookup returns CDR1 SGHDT and CDR2 YYEEEE. CDR3 length equals 16 residues. V was shortened by 2 bases and J by 0 bases, with 11 bases between the two germline ends. Here the CDR3 reads CASSFVLGPNTGELFF. The DNA for the CDR3 is TGTGCCAGCAGCTTTGTCCTGGGGCCGAACACCGGGGAGCTGTTTTTT.

V and J are TRBV6-5 and TRBJ1-4; TRBD1 matches at 8 bases. V gave up 8 bases and J gave up 0 bases; unmatched junction bases: 5. This CDR3 is 15 amino acids long. Germline CDR1 and CDR2: MNHEY and SVGAGI. The CDR3 loop reads CASRPDRATNEKLFF. The CDR3 DNA follows: TGTGCCAGCCGACCGGACAGGGCAACTAATGAAAAACTGTTTTTT.

This clone turned up a few times. The chain combines TRBV5-1 with TRBJ1-5, with D perhaps matching TRBD1 (5 bases). Germline CDR1 reads SGHRS; CDR2 reads YFSETQ. The ends were cut back, 2 bases at V and 7 bases at J, with 10 bases in the middle. CDR3 length equals 13 residues. The CDR3 loop is CASSFDSYQPQHF. The CDR3 region has the DNA TGCGCCAGCAGCTTCGACAGCTACCAGCCCCAGCATTTT. Full variable domain (missing parts from reference TRBV5-1 and TRBJ1-5): KAGVTQTPRYLIKTRGQQVTLSCSPISGHRSVSWYQQTPGQGLQFLFEYFSETQRNKGNFPGRFSGRQFSNSRSEMNVSTLELGDSALYLCASSFDSYQPQHFGDGTRLSIL.

The chain combines TRBV28 with TRBJ2-7, with a possible D match to TRBD1 (6 bases). Per germline, CDR1 MDHEN and CDR2 SYDVKM. There are 15 residues in the CDR3. The ends were cut back, 6 bases at V and 3 bases at J, with 18 bases in the middle. The CDR3 sequence: CASSYPGRGVYEQYF. For the CDR3, the DNA is TGTGCCAGCAGCTACCCTGGCAGGGGCGTCTACGAGCAGTACTTC.

The V call is TRBV28, the J call TRBJ1-4; TRBD1 aligns across 7 bases. Germline values: CDR1 MDHEN, CDR2 SYDVKM. The CDR3 extends over 14 amino acids. V trimming: 4 bases; J trimming: 6 bases; junction bases outside the gene matches: 5. Written as DNA, the CDR3 is TGTGCCAGCAGTTCCCGAGACAGGGATGAAAAACTGTTTTTT. Translation gives CASSSRDRDEKLFF.